This T cell receptor beta chain is from a study of blood T cell repertoires in COVID-19. Across the study: The samples span acute and convalescent COVID-19 from the United States, Italy and Spain. From T cells, B-cell-depleted T cells, or PBMCs came the material, which was cDNA or gDNA.

This table comes from immunoSEQ multiplex PCR, and its TCRdb copy is limited to in-frame clones, with some not included. The sample includes some 170,000 clones, about 81% seen only once; the top ten take approximately 11%. The CDR3 covers 14 residues. The germline CDR1 and CDR2 sequences are MNHEY and SMNVEV (reference sequence). V dropped 6 bases and J dropped 0; count of bases not matched to a gene: 4. The sequence was collected from a human donor in a cohort sampled during active COVID-19. The material sequenced was peripheral blood. V is TRBV27 and J is TRBJ1-1; 7 bases are a match to TRBD1. The CDR3 protein is CASSPDRLNTEAFF. The CDR3, as DNA: TGTGCCAGCAGCCCGGACAGGCTGAACACTGAAGCTTTCTTT.